Many counts were recorded for the clone carrying this TCR beta chain. The antigen remains undetermined. The sample is drawn from a study of T cells in Graves' hyperthyroidism and ophthalmopathy. Study-wide background: Peripheral blood was secured at the point of initial diagnosis, before any treatment.

RNA transcripts yielded amplified TCR beta CDR3 regions. The HTBI primer set drove a first-round RT-PCR of the TCR CDR3. TCRdb itself ran the multiplex PCR reads through MiXCR, one entry per CDR3 protein. The table lists approximately 710,000 distinct CDR3 sequences, 15% to 20% of them singletons. Study findings and constraints: A 13 V-J model separated ophthalmopathy from stable hyperthyroidism. Most thyroid clonotypes with frequency above 0.001 were detected in blood.

Exclusion of patients followed from uncontrolled infection, other autoimmune disease, pregnancy or lactation. This CDR3 is built from 15 residues. The germline V gene encodes CDR1 LGHDT and CDR2 YNNKEL (reference sequence). The V and J ends lost 0 bases and 1 base respectively, with 7 bases between them. This chain uses TRBV3-1 with TRBJ1-5, with D unresolved. The material sequenced was blood. The receptor comes from a man aged 50 or older with Graves' hyperthyroidism. CDR3 amino acids: CASSQDPGSNQPQHF. The CDR3 DNA is TGTGCCAGCAGCCAAGATCCCGGGAGCAATCAGCCCCAGCATTTT.